This paragraph covers one T cell receptor beta chain sequence. Its antigen target is currently unknown. No much larger clone is present one base from it, and per-base qualities are unavailable. TCR CDR3 regions were amplified from genomic DNA by multiplex PCR using the deep immunoSEQ assay. Genomic DNA extracted from each cell subset was distributed evenly over all wells of several immunoSEQ 96-well plates, and each plate served as one replicate. For sorted subsets, each replicate PCR was loaded with 200 ng genomic DNA, equivalent to 25,000 to 35,000 T cell genomes. The purified libraries were quantified using a Qubit 3.0 fluorometer, sized with a Bioanalyzer 2100, and then quantified again using the KAPA Library Quantification kit. Each immunoSEQ 96-well plate was sequenced on its own single-read 150-cycle Illumina NextSeq 550 flow cell. The authors' pipeline ran thus. The immunoSEQ output contained only junctional sequences without quality scores, so filtering could not match that applied to full-length reads. To assign V/J genes and CDR3, sequences were annotated against IMGT germline references using PyIR, a Python wrapper for IgBLAST v1.9. Reads were removed for weak V/J assignments (E-value above 1e-6), missing CDR3, stop codons, out-of-frame junctions, or ambiguous translated residues. A V3J clonotype was defined by an identical inferred V gene, J gene, and CDR3 amino acid sequence. To compute the percentage overlap between repertoires, the number of shared unique clonotypes was divided by the size of the smaller repertoire. RTK rarefaction, the Chao1 estimator, and Recon v2.1 estimates of unobserved clonotypes were used to assess repertoire richness. Generation probabilities for all TCRbeta clonotypes obtained by the gDNA method from four donors were computed using OLGA. In its TCRdb copy, this immuneACCESS table keeps in-frame sequences only and misses some clones. Where compared with another copy, unresolved V genes explain less than half of these, and the others have no known cause. D and trimming come from the DNA, and the V and J calls and clone size come from that table. Present in this sample are about 2.1 million clones, about 92% of which were seen just once. The ten biggest clones cover approximately 1.7% of the sample.

CD8 naive samples were CD45RO-negative cells positively selected for CCR7, giving a CD45RA+CCR7+ population that excluded TemRA cells. The donors were healthy, HIV-negative adults who had no recently reported acute infections or vaccinations. Every donor was a Caucasian adult residing in Nashville, Tennessee, USA. Blood was obtained by leukapheresis, after which PBMCs were separated by Ficoll-Histopaque density gradient centrifugation and cryopreserved in liquid nitrogen vapor phase. Analytical flow cytometry was used to check the purity and quantity of every magnetically sorted T cell population. From each sorted fraction, genomic DNA was isolated and quantified by UV absorbance on a Nanodrop 2000c. This sample is drawn from a study of shared clonotypes between healthy human individuals (TCRdb year 2020). Background for the entire study: A few men and a couple of women, aged 18 to 49 years, made up the cohort. For each donor, CD4 naive and CD4 memory were each run on three plates, CD8 naive on two plates, and CD8 memory on one plate. Blood TCR repertoires of roughly five healthy adults were deeply sequenced to estimate repertoire size and the extent of clonotype sharing between individuals. To increase sequencing depth and limit assay-specific biases, different laboratories used diverse techniques to prepare libraries and sequence TCR repertoires. Per donor, leukapheresis produced somewhere between about 0.9 and 9.5 billion PBMCs. The paper's findings and limits, for the study overall: Pairwise subsampling indicated that sequencing depth was expected to affect the degree of clonotype sharing among donors. Incomplete sequencing was indicated by rarefaction of sorted-subset datasets, despite the large sequencing depth. Because the study included a small number of donors, the genetic and exposure-history diversity represented was limited. Sharing across several donors was observed for approximately 5% of naive CD4, 3% to 3.5% of naive CD8, 2% to 2.5% of memory CD4, and around 0.4% of memory CD8 clonotypes. Only blood was sampled, and tissue TCR repertoires likely differ from those in blood. Compared with non-shared clonotypes, clonotypes shared by all four sorted-subset donors had higher generation probabilities. Larger estimated clonotype richness was generally found for naive subsets than for memory subsets.

Trimming costs V 0 bases and J 8 bases, and their ends lie 25 bases apart. CDR1 MDHEN and CDR2 SYDVKM were looked up in the germline V gene. Reading from cysteine to phenylalanine, the CDR3 counts 19 amino acids. The read is trimmed to its CDR3 DNA, 57 bases read in frame from base 1. This receptor was taken from a man younger than 35 in good health. Some clones in this sample may be carry-over from other donors' samples. Sequencing was carried out using naive CD8+ T cells from PBMCs. The cell subset or site label here, explained by the study, means: CD45RA+CCR7+. Recombination connected TRBV28 to TRBJ1-4; the D gene is unclear. Read as DNA, the sequence is TGTGCCAGCAGTTTATGGGCACAAACAACCGGGAAAGACGGCGAAAAACTGTTTTTT. Translation gives CASSLWAQTTGKDGEKLFF.